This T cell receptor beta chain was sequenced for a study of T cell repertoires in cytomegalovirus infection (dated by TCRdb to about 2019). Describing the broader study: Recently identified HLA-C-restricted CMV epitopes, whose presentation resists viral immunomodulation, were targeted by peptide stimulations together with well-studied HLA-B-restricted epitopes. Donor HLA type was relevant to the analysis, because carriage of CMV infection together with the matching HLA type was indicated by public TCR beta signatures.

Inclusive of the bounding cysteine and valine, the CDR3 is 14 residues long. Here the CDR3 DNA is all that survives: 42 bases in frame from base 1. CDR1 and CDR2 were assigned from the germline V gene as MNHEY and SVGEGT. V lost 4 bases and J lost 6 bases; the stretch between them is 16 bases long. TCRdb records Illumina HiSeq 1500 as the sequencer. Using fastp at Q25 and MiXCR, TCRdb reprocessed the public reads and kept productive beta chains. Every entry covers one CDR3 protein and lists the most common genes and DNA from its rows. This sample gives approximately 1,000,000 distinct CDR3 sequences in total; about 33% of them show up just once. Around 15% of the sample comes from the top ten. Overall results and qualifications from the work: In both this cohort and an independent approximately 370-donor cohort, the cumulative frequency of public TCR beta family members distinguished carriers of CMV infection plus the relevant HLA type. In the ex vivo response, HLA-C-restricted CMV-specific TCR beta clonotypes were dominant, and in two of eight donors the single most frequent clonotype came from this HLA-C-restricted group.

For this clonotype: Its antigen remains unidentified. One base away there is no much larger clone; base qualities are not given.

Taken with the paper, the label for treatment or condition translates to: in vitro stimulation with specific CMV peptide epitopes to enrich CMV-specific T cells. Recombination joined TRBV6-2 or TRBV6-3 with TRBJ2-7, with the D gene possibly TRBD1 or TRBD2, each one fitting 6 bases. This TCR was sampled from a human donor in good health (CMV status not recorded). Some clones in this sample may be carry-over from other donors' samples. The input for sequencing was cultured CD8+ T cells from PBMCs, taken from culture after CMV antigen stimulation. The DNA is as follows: TGTGCCAGCAGTTGGAAGATCAAGGGGGGCGAGCAGTACGTC. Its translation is CASSWKIKGGEQYV.